The rows below give T cell receptor beta chains drawn from one sample of a study of control samples from healthy donors and cancer patients. The repertoire was sequenced with immunoSEQ multiplex PCR; TCRdb's copy has only in-frame clones and lacks some. The table records about 140,000 clones, around nine tenths of them present only once. Sequencing used blood. Receptor source: a man younger than 40 in good health. Both conserved end residues are part of each CDR3. Fields, in order: D gene, V gene, clone size, J gene, CDR3 DNA, CDR3 protein. D genes are given only for firm matches. Some rows have no size entry. The others give once, few or many, or a class for an expanded clone.

.,TRBV9,.,TRBJ1-3,TGTGCCAGCAGCGTAACGGGCACAGCCTATTGTTCTGGAAACACCATATATTTT,CASSVTGTAYCSGNTIYF
.,TRBV7-2,.,TRBJ2-2,TGTGCCAGCAGCTATAGTGGTTACAGGGCGAACACCGGGGAGCTGTTTTTT,CASSYSGYRANTGELFF
.,TRBV2,.,TRBJ2-7,TGTGCCAGCAGTGATGAGGTCGAGCAGTACTTC,CASSDEVEQYF
.,TRBV27,.,TRBJ1-5,TGTGCCAGCAGTCAGCCCCAGCATTTT,CASSQPQHF
TRBD1,TRBV15,.,TRBJ2-7,TGTGCCACCAGCAAAAGACAGGGTCTCATTTATTACGAGCAGTACTTC,CATSKRQGLIYYEQYF
TRBD2,TRBV7-9,.,TRBJ2-1,TGTGCCAGCAGCCCCCGGGGCAGCGGGGCGTACAATGAGCAGTTCTTC,CASSPRGSGAYNEQFF
TRBD2,TRBV27,.,TRBJ2-5,TGTGCCAGCAGTTTAGCGGGAGTCGGGGAGACCCAGTACTTC,CASSLAGVGETQYF
.,TRBV7-2,.,TRBJ2-3,TGTGCCAGCAGCTCGGGCACAGATACGCAGTATTTT,CASSSGTDTQYF
.,TRBV3-1/TRBV3-2,.,TRBJ1-2,TGTGCCAGCAGCGGCGCCGGGACATACTATGGCTACACCTTC,CASSGAGTYYGYTF
.,TRBV6-6,.,TRBJ1-5,TGTGCCAGCAGTTATAGTGGAGGGAGCAATCAGCCCCAGCATTTT,CASSYSGGSNQPQHF
TRBD2,TRBV27,.,TRBJ2-1,TGTGCCAGCCGGACTAGCGGGAGGGCCGGGTGGAATGAGCAGTTCTTC,CASRTSGRAGWNEQFF
TRBD2,TRBV28,.,TRBJ2-1,TGTGCCAGCAGTTTATGGGGACTAGCGGGAACCTACAATGAGCAGTTCTTC,CASSLWGLAGTYNEQFF
.,TRBV28,.,TRBJ1-1,TGTGCCAGCAGTTTATGGTCACCCCTTTACACTGAAGCTTTCTTT,CASSLWSPLYTEAFF
.,TRBV9,.,TRBJ1-2,TGTGCCAGCAGCGTAGACCTTAACTATGGCTACACCTTC,CASSVDLNYGYTF
.,TRBV9,.,TRBJ1-1,TGTGCCAGCAGCGTAGAAGTGGGAAGTACTGAAGCTTTCTTT,CASSVEVGSTEAFF
TRBD2,TRBV6-2/TRBV6-3,.,TRBJ2-1,TGTGCCAGCAGTGAGGGACTAGCGGAGCAGTTCTTC,CASSEGLAEQFF
.,TRBV28,few,TRBJ2-7,TGTGCCAGCAGTGTACAAGCGCGACCCTACGAGCAGTACTTC,CASSVQARPYEQYF
TRBD2,TRBV6-2/TRBV6-3,.,TRBJ2-7,TGTGCCAGCAGTGAGACTAGCGGCCACCTGGAGCAGTACTTC,CASSETSGHLEQYF
TRBD2,TRBV30,.,TRBJ2-7,TGTGCCTGGAGTAAGCGGGGAGTCTACGAGCAGTACTTC,CAWSKRGVYEQYF
TRBD2,TRBV6-6,.,TRBJ2-1,TGTGCCAGCAGTTACGCGGGACTAGCGGGATCCGATGAGCAGTTCTTC,CASSYAGLAGSDEQFF
TRBD2,TRBV3-1/TRBV3-2,.,TRBJ2-7,TGTGCCAGCAGCCGGACCATAGCGGGAGGGCCGCCCTACGAGCAGTACTTC,CASSRTIAGGPPYEQYF
.,TRBV29-1,.,TRBJ1-1,TGCAGCGTCTTGACAGGTTTGAACACTGAAGCTTTCTTT,CSVLTGLNTEAFF
.,TRBV6-5,.,TRBJ1-2,TGTGCCAGCAGTTACGGGGCCAACTATGGCTACACCTTC,CASSYGANYGYTF
.,TRBV4-1,.,TRBJ2-1,TGCGCCAGCAGCCAAGACAATCGTAATGAGCAGTTCTTC,CASSQDNRNEQFF
.,TRBV6-5,.,TRBJ1-3,TGTGCCAGCACCGAAAGGGCTGGAAACACCATATATTTT,CASTERAGNTIYF
.,TRBV30,.,TRBJ2-7,TGTGCCTGGAGTTCCGGGACGGGAGACTTAGAGCAGTACTTC,CAWSSGTGDLEQYF
.,TRBV30,.,TRBJ1-2,TGTGCCTGGAGTGCGGGGAACTATGGCTACACCTTC,CAWSAGNYGYTF
TRBD2,TRBV19,.,TRBJ2-7,TGTGCCAGTAGTCCGGTTAGCGGGGGCTACTACGAGCAGTACTTC,CASSPVSGGYYEQYF
.,TRBV27,.,TRBJ2-2,TGTGCCAGCAGTTTTGGCGGGGCGAACACCGGGGAGCTGTTTTTT,CASSFGGANTGELFF
.,TRBV4-2,.,TRBJ1-3,TGTGCCAGCAGCCAAGATGTTCAATTGTACTCGAGGTCTGGAAACACCATATATTTT,CASSQDVQLYSRSGNTIYF
TRBD1,TRBV28,.,TRBJ1-5,TGTGCCAGCAGCCCCGACAGGGGGCGAGGCAATCAGCCCCAGCATTTT,CASSPDRGRGNQPQHF
TRBD1,TRBV7-8,.,TRBJ1-2,TGTGCCAGCAGCGAGACAGGGGGAAGAGGCTACACCTTC,CASSETGGRGYTF
.,TRBV20-1,.,TRBJ1-2,TGCAGCTACGGGGGCTACTATGGCTACACCTTC,CSYGGYYGYTF
TRBD1,TRBV6-6,.,TRBJ1-5,TGTGCCAGCAGTAACACACAGGGGGCAGGTCAGCCCCAGCATTTT,CASSNTQGAGQPQHF
.,TRBV28,.,TRBJ1-1,TGTGCCAGCAGTCGGTACGGGAGCTTGAACACTGAAGCTTTCTTT,CASSRYGSLNTEAFF
TRBD2,TRBV6-5,.,TRBJ2-1,TGTGCCAGCAAAACGGGACTAGCGGGAGATGAGCAGTTCTTC,CASKTGLAGDEQFF
TRBD2,TRBV5-5,.,TRBJ2-7,TGTGCCAGCAGCCCCTGGCCACGCGGGAGAAGGTACGAGCAGTACTTC,CASSPWPRGRRYEQYF
TRBD1,TRBV5-1,.,TRBJ1-1,TGCGCCAGCAGCCAACAGGGGTCTGAAGCTTTCTTT,CASSQQGSEAFF
.,TRBV9,.,TRBJ2-6,TGTGCCAGCAGCCCGTTCTCTGGGGCCAACGTCCTGACTTTC,CASSPFSGANVLTF
TRBD1,TRBV19,.,TRBJ1-1,TGTGCCAGTAGGACGACAGGGGGCGTCACTGAAGCTTTCTTT,CASRTTGGVTEAFF
TRBD2,TRBV11-2,.,TRBJ2-5,TGTGCCAGCAGCTTAGTGCTAGCGGGAGAGCAAGAGACCCAGTACTTC,CASSLVLAGEQETQYF